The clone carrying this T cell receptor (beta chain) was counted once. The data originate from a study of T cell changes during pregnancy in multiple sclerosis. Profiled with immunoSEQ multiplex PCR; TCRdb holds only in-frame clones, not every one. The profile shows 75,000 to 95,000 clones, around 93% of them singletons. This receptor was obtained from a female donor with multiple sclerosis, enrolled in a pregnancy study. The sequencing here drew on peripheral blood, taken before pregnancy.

The CDR3 loop is CASSSYRQGGKNIQYF. For the CDR3, the DNA is TGCGCCAGCAGCTCCTATCGCCAGGGGGGCAAAAACATTCAGTACTTC. The rearrangement uses TRBV5-1 and TRBJ2-4, with D possibly matching TRBD1 (7 bases). The germline gives CDR1 SGHRS, CDR2 YFSETQ. The CDR3 is 16 amino acids. Between the trimmed V and J ends, which lost 3 bases and 3 bases, there was a span of 16 bases.